A selection of T cell receptor beta chains follows, all from one sample in a study of cytotoxic CD8 clonotypes in ibrutinib-treated CLL. Data came from immunoSEQ multiplex PCR; TCRdb stores just in-frame clones and leaves some out. The sample consists of roughly 330,000 clones, about 61% of them appearing once. Specimen: PBMCs, collected after 36 months of ibrutinib treatment. These receptors were collected from a human donor with chronic lymphocytic leukemia. Both conserved end residues are trimmed from each CDR3. D genes are given only for firm matches.

cdr3_aa: ASSREGPRGGELF; d_call: .; v_call: TRBV14; j_call: TRBJ2-2
cdr3_aa: ASSLGPMSNQPQH; d_call: .; v_call: TRBV5-1; j_call: TRBJ1-5
cdr3_aa: ASSSQTRGGYT; d_call: .; v_call: TRBV6-5; j_call: TRBJ1-2
cdr3_aa: ASSLDPDRVYEQY; d_call: TRBD1; v_call: TRBV7-6; j_call: TRBJ2-7
cdr3_aa: ASSLLQTNYGYT; d_call: .; v_call: TRBV7-2; j_call: TRBJ1-2
cdr3_aa: ASSTRDTQY; d_call: .; v_call: TRBV19; j_call: TRBJ2-3
cdr3_aa: SVEVPTNRQGPSNQPQH; d_call: TRBD1; v_call: TRBV29-1; j_call: TRBJ1-5
cdr3_aa: ASSRVGQISTDTQY; d_call: .; v_call: TRBV7-9; j_call: TRBJ2-3
cdr3_aa: ASRFAGTSVNTGELF; d_call: .; v_call: TRBV12-2; j_call: TRBJ2-2
cdr3_aa: ASSLDRGVQPQH; d_call: .; v_call: TRBV11-2; j_call: TRBJ1-5
cdr3_aa: ASSLTGVLNYGYT; d_call: TRBD1; v_call: TRBV5-1; j_call: TRBJ1-2
cdr3_aa: ASRGLTGGETQY; d_call: TRBD1; v_call: TRBV7-8; j_call: TRBJ2-5
cdr3_aa: ASSYSRTYEQY; d_call: .; v_call: TRBV6-6; j_call: TRBJ2-7
cdr3_aa: ASSPRSGANVLT; d_call: .; v_call: TRBV18; j_call: TRBJ2-6
cdr3_aa: ASSRELSPDTQY; d_call: .; v_call: TRBV5-1; j_call: TRBJ2-3
cdr3_aa: ASSSPYRDGYT; d_call: .; v_call: TRBV11-2; j_call: TRBJ1-2
cdr3_aa: ASRTTSGSSYNEQF; d_call: TRBD2; v_call: TRBV4-1; j_call: TRBJ2-1
cdr3_aa: ASSLAGTESYEQY; d_call: TRBD1; v_call: TRBV5-1; j_call: TRBJ2-7
cdr3_aa: ASSQGRTSNTGELF; d_call: TRBD2; v_call: TRBV4-1; j_call: TRBJ2-2
cdr3_aa: ASSLPQDGYEQY; d_call: .; v_call: TRBV5-4; j_call: TRBJ2-7
cdr3_aa: ASSQKSVLSNEQF; d_call: .; v_call: TRBV4-1; j_call: TRBJ2-1
cdr3_aa: ANRRQIVNQPQH; d_call: .; v_call: TRBV21-1; j_call: TRBJ1-5